This T cell receptor beta chain was captured by sequencing in a study of T cell responses to AZD1222 COVID-19 vaccine. Findings and caveats of the study: Researchers took repertoire samples only after the peak T cell response had come. Donors were mostly white British, more females; clonal diversity possibly underestimated.

This CDR3 region has 17 residues. Trimming removed 6 bases at V and 3 bases at J, with 23 bases between. CDR1 and CDR2 from the germline V gene are LNHDA and SQIVND (reference sequence). Only in-frame clones appear in the TCRdb table, and some are missing; sequencing was by immunoSEQ multiplex PCR. The profile shows fewer than 150,000 clones, roughly 91% of them singletons. As regards this clone: The antigen is undetermined.

The clonotype was recovered from an adult who received the AZD1222 COVID-19 vaccine. The chain joins TRBV19 to TRBJ1-1; perhaps TRBD1 as D (5 bases). The sample was peripheral blood, taken 28 days after the second AZD1222 dose. This CDR3 reads CASSSTPWGKSHTEAFF. The CDR3 DNA reads as TGTGCCAGTAGCTCTACTCCGTGGGGGAAAAGTCACACTGAAGCTTTCTTT.